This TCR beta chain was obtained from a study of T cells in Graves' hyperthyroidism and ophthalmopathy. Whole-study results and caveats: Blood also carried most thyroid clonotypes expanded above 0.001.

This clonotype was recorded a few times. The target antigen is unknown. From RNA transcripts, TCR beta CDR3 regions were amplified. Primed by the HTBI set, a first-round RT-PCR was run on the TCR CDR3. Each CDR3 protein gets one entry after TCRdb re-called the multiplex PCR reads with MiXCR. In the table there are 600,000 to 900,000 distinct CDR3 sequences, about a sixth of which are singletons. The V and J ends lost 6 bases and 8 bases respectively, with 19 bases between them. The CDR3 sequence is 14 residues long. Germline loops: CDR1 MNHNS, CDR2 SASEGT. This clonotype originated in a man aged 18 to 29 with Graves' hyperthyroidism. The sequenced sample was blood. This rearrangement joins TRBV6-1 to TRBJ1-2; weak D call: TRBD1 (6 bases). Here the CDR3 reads CASSQLTGLSGYTF. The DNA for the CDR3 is TGTGCCAGCAGCCAATTAACAGGGTTAAGCGGCTACACCTTC.